This T cell receptor (beta chain) was sequenced in a study of CD8+ T cells in alopecia areata. Study outcomes and limitations: Across lesional scalp, and particularly alopecia totalis/universalis, clonality surpassed that of normal scalp.

With regard to this clone: The target antigen is unknown.

Indicated treatment: oral pan-JAK inhibitor, 5-10 mg twice daily. Alopecia areata patients gave lesional scalp punch biopsies and peripheral blood samples. This CDR3 is built from 14 residues. Germline CDR1 reads MNHEY; CDR2 reads SMNVEV (reference sequence). V gave up 2 bases and J gave up 4 bases, with 11 bases separating them. Sequencing used cDNA as its template, made by extracting RNA and reverse transcribing it. Produced via immunoSEQ multiplex PCR; TCRdb's table is partial and in-frame only. The sample holds about 140,000 clones, approximately 86% seen once. Material: CD8+ T cells sorted from blood, obtained at week 4, from a patient treated with tofacitinib. V and J are TRBV27 and TRBJ1-2; weak D call: TRBD1 (5 bases). This receptor was identified in a human donor with alopecia areata. CDR3 nucleotides: TGTGCCAGCAGTTTAGGTGGCAGGGCCTATGGCTACACCTTC. Its protein is CASSLGGRAYGYTF.